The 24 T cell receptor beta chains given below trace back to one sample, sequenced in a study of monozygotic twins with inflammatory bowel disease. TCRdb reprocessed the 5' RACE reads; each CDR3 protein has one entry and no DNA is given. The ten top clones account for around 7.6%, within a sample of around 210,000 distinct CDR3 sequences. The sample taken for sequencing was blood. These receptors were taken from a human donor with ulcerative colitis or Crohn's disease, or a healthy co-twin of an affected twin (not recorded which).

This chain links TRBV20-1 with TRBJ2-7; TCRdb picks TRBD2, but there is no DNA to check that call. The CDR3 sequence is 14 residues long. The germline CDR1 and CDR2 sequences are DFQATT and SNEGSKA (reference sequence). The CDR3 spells CSADLAGGPNEQYF.

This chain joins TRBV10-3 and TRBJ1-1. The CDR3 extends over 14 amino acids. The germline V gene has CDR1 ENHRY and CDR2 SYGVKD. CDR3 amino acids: CAIRRGQGDTEAFF.

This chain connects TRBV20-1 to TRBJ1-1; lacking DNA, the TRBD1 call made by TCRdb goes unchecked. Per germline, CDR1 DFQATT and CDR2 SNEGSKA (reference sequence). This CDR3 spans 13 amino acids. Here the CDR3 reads CSARGREITEAFF.

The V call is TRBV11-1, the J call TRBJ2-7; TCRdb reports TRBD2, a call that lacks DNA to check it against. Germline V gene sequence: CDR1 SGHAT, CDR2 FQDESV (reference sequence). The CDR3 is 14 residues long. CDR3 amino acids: CASSPSGGNYEQYF.

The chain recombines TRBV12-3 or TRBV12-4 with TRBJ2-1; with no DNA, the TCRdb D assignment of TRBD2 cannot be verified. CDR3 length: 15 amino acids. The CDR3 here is CASGMSGLGYNEQFF.

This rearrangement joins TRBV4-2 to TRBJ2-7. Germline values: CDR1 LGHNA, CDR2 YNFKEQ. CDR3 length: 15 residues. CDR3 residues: CASSQDADSSYEQYF.

CDR3: CASPTTGSNQPQHF. The V call is TRBV11-3, the J call TRBJ1-5; the D gene TCRdb calls, TRBD1, cannot be checked with no DNA. CDR1 SGHNT and CDR2 YENEEA come from the germline V gene. This CDR3 is 14 amino acids long.

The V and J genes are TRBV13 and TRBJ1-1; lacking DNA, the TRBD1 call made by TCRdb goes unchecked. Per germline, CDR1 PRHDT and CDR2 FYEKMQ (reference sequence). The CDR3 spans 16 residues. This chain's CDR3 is CASSPKRQDMNTEAFF.

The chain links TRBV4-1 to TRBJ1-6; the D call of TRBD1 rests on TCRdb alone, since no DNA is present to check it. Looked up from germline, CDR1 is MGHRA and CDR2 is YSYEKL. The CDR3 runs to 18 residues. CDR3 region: CASSQDGRGSSYNSPLHF.

The CDR3 region is CASSLGGSTVAEQYF. The rearrangement links TRBV5-1 to TRBJ2-7. Germline V gene lookup returns CDR1 SGHRS and CDR2 YFSETQ. The CDR3 totals 15 residues.

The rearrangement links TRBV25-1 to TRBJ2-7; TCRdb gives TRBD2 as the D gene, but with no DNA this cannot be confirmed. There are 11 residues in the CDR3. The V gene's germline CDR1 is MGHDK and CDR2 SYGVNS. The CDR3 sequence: CASSDRREQYF.

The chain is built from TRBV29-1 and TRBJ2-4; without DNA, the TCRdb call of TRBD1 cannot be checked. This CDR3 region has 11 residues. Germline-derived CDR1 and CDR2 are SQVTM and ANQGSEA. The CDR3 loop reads CSPGQKNIQYF.

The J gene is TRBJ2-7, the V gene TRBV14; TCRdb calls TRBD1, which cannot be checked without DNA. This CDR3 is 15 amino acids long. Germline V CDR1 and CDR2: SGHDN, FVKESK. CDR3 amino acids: CASSPSGTGPYEQYF.

CDR3 sequence: CSASPLAGFTDTQYF. V is TRBV20-1 and J is TRBJ2-3; TCRdb's D gene call, TRBD2, goes unchecked for lack of DNA. CDR1 and CDR2 from the germline V gene are DFQATT and SNEGSKA (reference sequence). CDR3 length: 15 amino acids.

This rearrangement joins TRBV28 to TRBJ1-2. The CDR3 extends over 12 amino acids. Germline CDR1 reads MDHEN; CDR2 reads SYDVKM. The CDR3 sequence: CASNPNSLFYTF.

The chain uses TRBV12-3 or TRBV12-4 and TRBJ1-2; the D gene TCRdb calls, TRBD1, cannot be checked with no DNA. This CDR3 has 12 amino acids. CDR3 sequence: CASSSQGLQNTF.

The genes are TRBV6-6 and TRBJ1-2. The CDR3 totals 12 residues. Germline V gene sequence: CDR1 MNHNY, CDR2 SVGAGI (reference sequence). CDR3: CASSYPELGYTF.

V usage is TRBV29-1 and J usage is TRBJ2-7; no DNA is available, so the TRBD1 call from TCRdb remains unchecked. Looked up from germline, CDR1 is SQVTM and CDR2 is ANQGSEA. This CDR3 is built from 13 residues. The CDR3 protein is CSVGSGQTYEQYF.

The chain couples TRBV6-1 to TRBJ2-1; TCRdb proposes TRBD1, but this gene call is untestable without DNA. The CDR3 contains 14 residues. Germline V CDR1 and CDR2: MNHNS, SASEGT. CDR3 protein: CASSRRAGIDEQFF.

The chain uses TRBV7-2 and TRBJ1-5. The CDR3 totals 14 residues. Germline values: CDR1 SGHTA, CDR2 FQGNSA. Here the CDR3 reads CASSPDYSNQPQHF.

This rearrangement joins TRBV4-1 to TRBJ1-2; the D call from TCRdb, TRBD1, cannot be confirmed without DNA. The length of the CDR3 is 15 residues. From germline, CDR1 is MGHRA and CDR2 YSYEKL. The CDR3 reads CASSPLPGHHYGYTF.

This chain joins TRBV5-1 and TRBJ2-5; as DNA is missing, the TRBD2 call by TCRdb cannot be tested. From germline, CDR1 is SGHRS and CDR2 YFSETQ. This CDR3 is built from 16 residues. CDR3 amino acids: CASSLEGYTSGETQYF.

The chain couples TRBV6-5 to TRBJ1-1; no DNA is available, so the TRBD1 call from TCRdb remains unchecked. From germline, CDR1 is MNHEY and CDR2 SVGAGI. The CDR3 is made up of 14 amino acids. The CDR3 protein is CASSHRDANTEAFF.

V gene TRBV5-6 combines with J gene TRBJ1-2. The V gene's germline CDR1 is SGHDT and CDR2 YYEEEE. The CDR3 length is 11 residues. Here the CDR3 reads CASSFRVGYTF.